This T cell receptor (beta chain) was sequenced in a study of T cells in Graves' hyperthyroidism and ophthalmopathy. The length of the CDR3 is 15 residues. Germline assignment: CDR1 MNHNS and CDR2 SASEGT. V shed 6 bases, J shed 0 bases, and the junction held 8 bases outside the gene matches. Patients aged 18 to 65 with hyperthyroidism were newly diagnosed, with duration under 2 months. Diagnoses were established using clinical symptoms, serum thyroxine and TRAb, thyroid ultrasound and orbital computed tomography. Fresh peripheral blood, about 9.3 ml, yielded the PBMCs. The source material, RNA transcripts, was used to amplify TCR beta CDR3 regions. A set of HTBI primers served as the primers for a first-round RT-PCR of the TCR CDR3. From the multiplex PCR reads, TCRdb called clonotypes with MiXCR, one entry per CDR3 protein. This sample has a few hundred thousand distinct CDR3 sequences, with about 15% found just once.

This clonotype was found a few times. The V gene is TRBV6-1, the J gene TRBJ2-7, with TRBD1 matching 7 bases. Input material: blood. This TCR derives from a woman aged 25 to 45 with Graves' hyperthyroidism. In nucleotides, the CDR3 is TGTGCCAGCAGGAGAGATGGGACAGCCTCCTACGAGCAGTACTTC. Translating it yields CASRRDGTASYEQYF.